This T cell receptor beta chain was sequenced in a study of blood T cell repertoires in COVID-19. As for the study in general: The United States, Italy and Spain were the sources of the acute and convalescent COVID-19 samples. T cells, B-cell-depleted T cells, or PBMCs supplied cDNA or gDNA.

In the original analysis: Amplification from reference gene primers served as the basis for estimated nucleated cell counts. This table comes from immunoSEQ multiplex PCR, and its TCRdb copy is limited to in-frame clones, with some not included. D and trimming come from the DNA, and the V and J calls and clone size come from that table. The sample comprises 80,000 to 95,000 clones, 80% to 90% of which are singletons, and roughly 17% rests with the top ten. This clone was counted a single time. The sequenced sample consisted of peripheral blood. This clonotype was obtained from a human donor in a cohort sampled during active COVID-19.

CDR3 region: CASSNIGSNYGYTF. In nucleotides, the CDR3 is TGTGCCAGCAGCAATATAGGGAGTAACTATGGCTACACCTTC. The rearrangement joins TRBV5-6 to TRBJ1-2; no firm D call. The CDR3 sequence is 14 residues long. V dropped 4 bases and J dropped 1 base, with 11 bases sitting between them. CDR1 SGHDT and CDR2 YYEEEE come from the germline V gene. The whole variable domain, remainder taken from reference TRBV5-6 and TRBJ1-2, is DAGVTQSPTHLIKTRGQQVTLRCSPKSGHDTVSWYQQALGQGPQFIFQYYEEEERQRGNFPDRFSGHQFPNYSSELNVNALLLGDSALYLCASSNIGSNYGYTFGSGTRLTVV.